This entry is about one TCR beta chain. Its antigen is unknown. Germline assignment: CDR1 SGHAT and CDR2 FQNNGV. The CDR3 runs 18 residues. V lost 6 bases and J 0 bases, leaving 21 bases between the germline ends. Assay used: immunoSEQ multiplex PCR; TCRdb lists only in-frame clones, some missing. The sample shows 100,000 to 150,000 clones, roughly 89% of them seen only once. These data come from a study of T cell responses to AZD1222 COVID-19 vaccine. Study-wide context: Second doses were pooled across both intervals (about 4 or about 12 weeks).

Findings and limits, study-wide: Females outnumbered males among donors, who were mostly white British; clonal diversity was possibly underestimated.

V and J are TRBV11-2 and TRBJ2-1; D is possibly TRBD2 (5 bases). Here the sequenced sample was peripheral blood, taken on day 0 of AZD1222 vaccination. This TCR derives from an adult in good health. The DNA for the CDR3 is TGTGCCAGCAGATCAGGAGGAAGGGTCATAAGCTCCTACAATGAGCAGTTCTTC. It encodes CASRSGGRVISSYNEQFF. Full variable domain (remainder filled in from reference TRBV11-2 and TRBJ2-1): EAGVAQSPRYKIIEKRQSVAFWCNPISGHATLYWYQQILGQGPKLLIQFQNNGVVDDSQLPKDRFSAERLKGVDSTLKIQPAKLEDSAVYLCASRSGGRVISSYNEQFFGPGTRLTVL.